This T cell receptor (beta chain) was retrieved from a study of vaccination and CD4 T cells after COVID-19. Study at large: In culture, cells were exposed to overlapping spike peptides from SARS-CoV-2, HCoV-NL63, HCoV-OC43 and HCoV-229E. Whole-study results and caveats: The median proportion of reactive clones detected only post-vaccination in convalescent patients was 65% to 90%.

Time point described: late sampling 161 to 241 days after vaccination in a few convalescent patients. Regarding treatment: approximately 9-day PBMC culture with coronavirus spike peptide pools or control peptides (ViraFEST assay). By its share, this clonotype is medium-sized. The antigen is undetermined. Sequenced with the Oncomine TCR Beta short-read assay was DNA taken from cultured CD4+ T cells. One entry per CDR3 protein, called by TCRdb with MiXCR from the PCR reads. Of 20,000 to 25,000 distinct CDR3 sequences listed, 30% to 35% were seen once; the top ten hold approximately 9%. V trimming: 8 bases; J trimming: 5 bases; junction bases outside the gene matches: 11. Germline values: CDR1 SGHTA, CDR2 FQGNSA. The CDR3 has 14 residues.

The TCR comes from a human donor who had recovered from COVID-19. The V gene is TRBV7-2, the J gene TRBJ2-5; 7 nucleotides agree with TRBD2. The sequenced sample was CD4+ T cells from blood, cultured in vitro, obtained about 7 months after SARS-CoV-2 vaccination. The CDR3 DNA follows: TGTGCCAGCTCGTCAAGGACTAGGTCCGAGACCCAGTACTTC. It codes for CASSSRTRSETQYF.